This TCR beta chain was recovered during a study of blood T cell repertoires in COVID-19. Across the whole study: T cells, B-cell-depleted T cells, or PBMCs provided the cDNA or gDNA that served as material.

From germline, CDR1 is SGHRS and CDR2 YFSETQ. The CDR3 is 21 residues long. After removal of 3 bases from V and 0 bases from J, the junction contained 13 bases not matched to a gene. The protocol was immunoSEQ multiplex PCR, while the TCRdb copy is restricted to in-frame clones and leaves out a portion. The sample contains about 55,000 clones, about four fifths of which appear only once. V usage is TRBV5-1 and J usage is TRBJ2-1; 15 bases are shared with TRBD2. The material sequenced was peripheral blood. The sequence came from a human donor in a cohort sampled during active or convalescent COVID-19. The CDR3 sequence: CASSSRSPGLAGGSSYNEQFF. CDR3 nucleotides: TGCGCCAGCAGCTCCCGATCCCCGGGACTAGCGGGGGGTAGCTCCTACAATGAGCAGTTCTTC.